This record concerns one TCR beta chain sequence. The antigen is unknown. This sample was taken from a study of cytomegalovirus exposure and HLA in healthy donors. Findings and limits, study-wide: In a later analysis, CMV-associated beta chains were mostly HLA-associated, it appeared. Links to common viral pathogens appeared, in a later analysis, for several of the most significant clusters. Segments of the TCR beta V type were, in most cases, productive about 87% or about 30% of the time in an earlier analysis.

This CDR3 has 16 residues. The germline V gene has CDR1 SGHNT and CDR2 YYREEE (reference sequence). V lost 5 bases to trimming and J lost 0 bases; unmatched junction nucleotides: 8. PCR involved 60 Vbeta and 13 Jbeta primers. In the original processing: Roughly 73 million unique TCR beta chains, roughly 11 million of them shared, were counted by a later analysis. Repertoires were generated with immunoSEQ multiplex PCR, while TCRdb's copy carries only in-frame clones and drops some. D and trimming were read from the DNA, whereas the V and J calls and clone size are those reported in that table. The sample shows under 150,000 clones, around 82% of them seen only once.

The clonotype was recovered from a woman in her thirties or forties in good health and CMV-seropositive. The chain couples TRBV5-4 to TRBJ2-7; 10 bases are shared with TRBD2. The material sequenced was PBMCs. This CDR3 is CASRIGLAESSYEQYF. CDR3 DNA sequence: TGTGCCAGCAGAATCGGACTAGCGGAAAGCTCCTACGAGCAGTACTTC.